These T cell receptor beta chains were read from a single sample in a study of metastatic and nonmetastatic thyroid tumors. TCRdb used MiXCR to call clones anew from the PCR reads. The data hold 42,000 or so clones, with 15% to 20% observed a single time. The sequenced sample consisted of tumor tissue. Receptors were obtained from a female donor with papillary thyroid cancer or a benign thyroid nodule (not recorded which). Some clones in this sample may be carry-over from other donors' samples. Both conserved end residues are part of each CDR3. D genes are given only for firm matches. Where a row states a size, it is once, few, many or the class of an expanded clone; other rows omit it.

j_call clone_size v_call d_call cdr3_nt cdr3_aa
TRBJ1-6 . TRBV6-2/TRBV6-3 . TGTGCCAGCAGCTTACCAGGACCACCCCTCCACTTT CASSLPGPPLHF
TRBJ1-2 many TRBV6-1 . TGTGCCAGCAGTGACCGCACAGGGTTGCATGGCTACACCTTC CASSDRTGLHGYTF
TRBJ2-3 many TRBV4-2 TRBD2 TGTGCCAGCAGCCCCTCGGGCGGGGGGGCCTTAGATACGCAGTATTTT CASSPSGGGALDTQYF
TRBJ2-7 many TRBV19 TRBD1 TGTGCCAGTAGTATAGCGGACAGGGTCCGGTACGAGCAGTACTTC CASSIADRVRYEQYF
TRBJ2-3 many TRBV20-1 . TGCAGTGCTACTCGACAGACCACAGATACGCAGTATTTT CSATRQTTDTQYF
TRBJ2-7 few TRBV5-1 TRBD1 TGCGCCAGCAGCACGGACAGGGGGCTCCAAGAGCAGTACTTC CASSTDRGLQEQYF
TRBJ2-7 many TRBV12-3/TRBV12-4 TRBD1 TGTGCCAGCAGTTCCACAGACAGGGGACGCTTCTACGAGCAGTACTTC CASSSTDRGRFYEQYF
TRBJ1-2 few TRBV6-2/TRBV6-3 . TGTGCCAGCAGTTTACCTGGCACTTCGAACTATGGCTACACCTTC CASSLPGTSNYGYTF
TRBJ1-6 . TRBV20-1 . TGCAGTGCTAGAGATGAGGAAGGGACCAATTCACCCCTCCACTTT CSARDEEGTNSPLHF
TRBJ2-7 . TRBV27 . TGTGCCAACCTACATAGCTCCTACGAGCAGTACTTC CANLHSSYEQYF
TRBJ1-2 many TRBV5-1 . TGCGCCAGCAGCGGAGGCTCCATGGGGGGTGGCTACACCTTC CASSGGSMGGGYTF
TRBJ1-2 many TRBV12-3/TRBV12-4 TRBD1 TGTGCCAGCAGCCTATCTCAGGGGGAGAACTATGGCTACACCTTC CASSLSQGENYGYTF
TRBJ2-7 medium-sized TRBV2 TRBD1 TGTGCCAGCCAGCCCGGGACAGCCCGAAGTGAGCAGTACTTC CASQPGTARSEQYF
TRBJ1-5 once TRBV20-1 . TGCAGTGCGAAAGACAGTTTCGCTCAGCCCCAGCATTTT CSAKDSFAQPQHF
TRBJ2-7 many TRBV6-1 . TGTGCCAGCACTCAGGATAAGCAGTACTTC CASTQDKQYF
TRBJ2-2 many TRBV4-2 TRBD2 TGTGCCAGCAGCCAAGATTGGGCGGGAGGGGCCGGGGAGCTGTTTTTT CASSQDWAGGAGELFF
TRBJ1-6 . TRBV7-2 . TGTGCCAGCAGCTTACGGAGGCCGGCTTCACCCCTCCACTTT CASSLRRPASPLHF
TRBJ2-5 many TRBV7-9 . TGTGCCAGCAGCCGCAGACTCGTAAAAGAGACCCAGTACTTC CASSRRLVKETQYF
TRBJ2-7 many TRBV2 TRBD1 TGTGCCAGCAGTTTGGACAGGGGGGAAGAGCAGTACTTC CASSLDRGEEQYF
TRBJ2-5 . TRBV16 . TGTGCCAGCAGCCGCCAGGGTGAAGAGACCCAGTACTTC CASSRQGEETQYF
TRBJ2-7 . TRBV7-8 TRBD1 TGTGCCAGCAGCTTTAGTAGGACAGGGGCCGTTGGGAACGAGCAGTACTTC CASSFSRTGAVGNEQYF
TRBJ2-7 many TRBV30 . TGTGCCTGTCTTCAGACGGTGGCACTTTCCGGAGAGCAGTACTTC CACLQTVALSGEQYF
TRBJ2-1 many TRBV2 TRBD2 TGTGCCAGCAGTAGGACTAGCGGCAACAATGAGCAGTTCTTC CASSRTSGNNEQFF
TRBJ2-7 once TRBV20-1 . TGCAGTGCTGCACGTGGACTACCGGGCGAGCAGTACTTC CSAARGLPGEQYF
TRBJ1-5 many TRBV2 . TGTGCCAGCAGTACGACAGGTAGCAATCAGCCCCAGCATTTT CASSTTGSNQPQHF
TRBJ2-7 . TRBV12-3/TRBV12-4 . TGTGCCAGCAGTTTAACATTCGGGGGCAGGTACGAGCAGTACTTC CASSLTFGGRYEQYF
TRBJ1-1 many TRBV20-1 . TGCAGTGCTAGCTCGCAGGGCACCCCTGAAGCTTTCTTT CSASSQGTPEAFF
TRBJ2-7 many TRBV10-3 TRBD1 TGTGCCAGCAATCCAGGGGGCGCCTCCTACGAGCAGTACTTC CASNPGGASYEQYF
TRBJ2-1 many TRBV6-1 TRBD1 TGTGCCAGCAGTCCTCCTGGGACAGGTTACAATGAGCAGTTCTTC CASSPPGTGYNEQFF
TRBJ2-7 many TRBV6-1 TRBD1 TGTGCCAGCAGTAACGGACAGGGGCTCTACGAGCAGTACTTC CASSNGQGLYEQYF
TRBJ2-1 . TRBV23-1 TRBD2 TGCGCCAGCATCAACTCAGGTAGGACTAGCGGGGGGGCCCCCTCCTACGATGAGCAGTTCTTC CASINSGRTSGGAPSYDEQFF
TRBJ2-7 . TRBV5-1 . TGCGCCAGCAGCTTGGGTGTCAGTTACTACGAGCAGTACTTC CASSLGVSYYEQYF
TRBJ2-1 . TRBV11-2 TRBD2 TGTGCCAGCAGCTTAGGGGGACTAGCGTGGGGGCATTACAATGAGCAGTTCTTC CASSLGGLAWGHYNEQFF
TRBJ2-1 . TRBV11-1 . TGTGCCAGCAGCTTAGTTCCGAACAATGAGCAGTTCTTC CASSLVPNNEQFF
TRBJ2-7 . TRBV9 . TGTGCCAGCAGCGGAACAGGGACCTCCTACGAGCAGTACTTC CASSGTGTSYEQYF
TRBJ2-2 many TRBV9 . TGTGCCAGCAGCGCAGACGTAAGACTCAACACCGGGGAGCTGTTTTTT CASSADVRLNTGELFF
TRBJ2-3 . TRBV19 TRBD2 TGTGCCAGTAGTCCGTGCGGGAGGGCCGTTACAGATACGCAGTATTTT CASSPCGRAVTDTQYF
TRBJ2-7 . TRBV5-5 . TGTGCCAGCAGCTTGGCAGGCCACTCCTACGAGCAGTACTTC CASSLAGHSYEQYF
TRBJ2-1 many TRBV5-1 . TGCGCCAGCGAGAAACAGGGAGCCTACAATGAGCAGTTCTTC CASEKQGAYNEQFF
TRBJ2-7 . TRBV20-1 . TGCAGTGCCGACGTCCTACAGGGTCAGCAGTACTTC CSADVLQGQQYF
TRBJ1-3 many TRBV5-8 . TGTGCCAGCGCCCCGAGGAGGGTTGCTGGAAACACCATATATTTT CASAPRRVAGNTIYF
TRBJ1-2 . TRBV6-1 TRBD1 TGTACCAGCATGGACAGGGAGAAAGATTGCTACATCTTC CTSMDREKDCYIF
TRBJ2-1 few TRBV27 TRBD2 TGTGCCAGCAGTTTATTTCCGAGCGGGAGGTACAATGAGCAGTTCTTC CASSLFPSGRYNEQFF
TRBJ2-7 . TRBV7-3 TRBD1 TGTGCCAGCAGCGTAGGACAGGGTAACGAGCAGTACTTC CASSVGQGNEQYF
TRBJ2-7 many TRBV28 TRBD1 TGTGCCAGCAGTTTTTCCGGGACAGCACCCTACGAGCAGTACTTC CASSFSGTAPYEQYF
TRBJ1-6 medium-sized TRBV5-1 TRBD1 TGCGCCAGCAGTTCGGGACAGGGCCTTTCACCCCTCCACTTT CASSSGQGLSPLHF
TRBJ1-1 . TRBV9 TRBD1 TGTGCCAGCAGCGTAGCTGGGACAGGGACAAATGAAGCTTTCTTT CASSVAGTGTNEAFF
TRBJ2-7 many TRBV5-1 TRBD1 TGCGCCAGCAGCTCCCCAGGGGGCCGAGAGCAGTACTTC CASSSPGGREQYF
TRBJ2-7 . TRBV28 TRBD1 TGTGCCACCCTTGACAGGGGGCGTTCTAACGAGCAGTACTTC CATLDRGRSNEQYF
TRBJ1-1 few TRBV6-2/TRBV6-3 . TGTGCCAGCAGTTACAAGAGTGTGTCTTTCTTT CASSYKSVSFF
TRBJ2-2 many TRBV10-2 TRBD2 TGCGCCAGCCTAGGGAAACTAGCGGTTAACACCGGGGAGCTGTTTTTT CASLGKLAVNTGELFF
TRBJ2-1 few TRBV2 TRBD2 TGTGCCAGCAGGGGAACTAGCGGGATCAATGAGCAGTTCTTC CASRGTSGINEQFF
TRBJ2-1 few TRBV6-2/TRBV6-3 . TGTGCCAGCAGTTACTCTACAGAGGGCTACAATGAGCAGTTCTTC CASSYSTEGYNEQFF
TRBJ1-6 many TRBV29-1 . TGCAGCGCCGGCGCCGGGACACCCAATTCACCCCTCCACTTT CSAGAGTPNSPLHF
TRBJ2-7 . TRBV27 TRBD1 TGTTCCAGCAGTCCCTGGGCGGGACAGGTGGGCTCCTACGAGCAGTACTTC CSSSPWAGQVGSYEQYF